The 21 T cell receptor beta chains below come from one sample, sequenced in a study of blood T cells in healthy people across ages. A second roughly 6 to 11 cycle PCR used barcoded and J-beta primers. TCRdb re-analysed the 5' RACE reads in MiXCR, keeping a single row per CDR3 protein. The data contain approximately 900,000 distinct CDR3 sequences, roughly 29% of them singletons. This sample also appeared in a second study, on T cells of mothers and their children.

The source material was blood. The receptors originated from a woman between 35 and 50 years old in good health.

The rearrangement links TRBV2 to TRBJ1-5; no clear D. Trimming pared 1 base from V and 1 base from J, leaving 14 bases between. The CDR3 is 17 residues long. From germline, CDR1 is SNHLY and CDR2 FYNNEI. The CDR3 coding sequence is TGTGCCAGCAGTGAAGATCCCGCACTGACCAGCAATCAGCCCCAGCATTTT. It codes for CASSEDPALTSNQPQHF.

The V gene is TRBV6-1, the J gene TRBJ1-4; 9 nucleotides match TRBD1. CDR1 is MNHNS and CDR2 is SASEGT in the germline V gene. Losses at the gene ends were 4 bases for V and 8 bases for J; bases not matched to a gene: 14. CDR3 size: 17 residues. Written as DNA, the CDR3 is TGTGCCAGCAGTGTTGAGAGCGGGACAGGGTTAACCGAAAAACTGTTTTTT. Its translation: CASSVESGTGLTEKLFF.

This clonotype was counted many times. The gene calls are TRBV7-9 and TRBJ1-1; D not certain. The CDR3 runs to 12 residues. CDR1 is SEHNR, CDR2 FQNEAQ, per germline (reference sequence). The ends were cut back, 2 bases at V and 4 bases at J, with 5 bases in the middle. CDR3 loop: CASSLLGTEAFF. In nucleotides, the CDR3 is TGTGCCAGCAGCTTATTGGGCACTGAAGCTTTCTTT.

Concerning this clonotype: A read error may account for a junction end that differs from germline. This chain joins TRBV6-5 and TRBJ1-1, with D hard to call. Per germline, CDR1 MNHEY and CDR2 SVGAGI. The CDR3 has 14 amino acids. The CDR3 region is CASSYSTRNTDAFF. CDR3 nucleotides: TGTGCCAGCAGTTACTCGACTCGGAACACTGACGCTTTCTTT.

This rearrangement joins TRBV18 to TRBJ2-1; D gene uncertain. The CDR3 extends over 11 amino acids. V dropped 3 bases and J dropped 13 bases, with 10 bases sitting between them. The germline CDR1 and CDR2 sequences are KGHSH and LQKENI. The CDR3 loop is CASSPRETQFF. In DNA form, the CDR3 reads TGTGCCAGCTCACCGCGAGAGACCCAGTTCTTC.

This clonotype was seen repeatedly, ten times or more. This chain connects TRBV7-9 to TRBJ2-7; D ambiguous. CDR1 SEHNR and CDR2 FQNEAQ come from the germline V gene (reference sequence). This CDR3 contains 13 residues. Trimming cost V 3 bases and J 3 bases, with 9 bases left between them. The CDR3 loop reads CASSFGSYYEQYF. CDR3 DNA sequence: TGTGCCAGCAGCTTCGGGTCTTACTACGAGCAGTACTTC.

The chain is built from TRBV29-1 and TRBJ2-5; D gene ambiguous. CDR1 and CDR2 from the germline V gene are SQVTM and ANQGSEA. Between the trimmed V and J ends, which lost 1 base and 3 bases, there was a span of 12 bases. The length of the CDR3 is 14 residues. The CDR3 protein is CSVEAQRFKETQYF. The DNA of the CDR3 is TGCAGCGTTGAAGCCCAGCGATTTAAAGAGACCCAGTACTTC.

Comments on this clonotype: Given a much more abundant clone one base away, this may be a read error. The chain couples TRBV4-2 to TRBJ2-7; D is perhaps TRBD2 (5 bases). The CDR3 is 14 amino acids. Germline loops: CDR1 LGHNA, CDR2 YNFKEQ. CDR3 loop: CAGSQDVGSYEQYF. The CDR3 bases are TGTGCCGGCAGCCAAGACGTGGGGAGCTACGAGCAGTACTTC.

In this sample, this clonotype turned up a few times. The genes are TRBV29-1 and TRBJ2-7; D possibly corresponds to TRBD1 (6 bases). Germline V lookup: CDR1 SQVTM, CDR2 ANQGSEA. V was shortened by 7 bases and J by 2 bases, with 18 bases between the two germline ends. The CDR3 length is 14 residues. CDR3 nucleotides: TGCAGCGGCGCCAACCTCGGGACAACCTACGAGCAGTACTTC. It yields the protein CSGANLGTTYEQYF.

This clonotype has a count of ten or more. The chain combines TRBV7-2 with TRBJ2-1; D gene ambiguous. Germline loops: CDR1 SGHTA, CDR2 FQGNSA. This CDR3 has 16 amino acids. With 1 base removed from V and 1 base from J, the gap between germline ends came to 11 bases. CDR3 DNA: TGTGCCAGCAGCTTAGTACGAATCCTTTCCTACAATGAGCAGTTCTTC. Translated: CASSLVRILSYNEQFF.

There are a few counts of this clonotype. V gene TRBV18 combines with J gene TRBJ2-5, with TRBD1 identical over 7 bases. CDR1 is KGHSH and CDR2 is LQKENI in the germline V gene. The length of the CDR3 is 15 residues. Germline trimming cut 0 bases from V and 2 bases from J; bases unmatched to any gene: 3. CDR3 in DNA: TGTGCCAGCTCACCACCGGAACAGGGGCAAGAGACCCAGTACTTC. The encoded protein is CASSPPEQGQETQYF.

The J gene is TRBJ1-5, the V gene TRBV4-3; no firm D call. V lost 0 bases to trimming and J lost 7 bases, with 13 bases between them. Per germline, CDR1 LGHNA and CDR2 YSLEER. There are 15 residues in the CDR3. CDR3 loop: CASSQDLEGRQPQHF. The CDR3 bases are TGCGCCAGCAGCCAAGATCTCGAGGGCAGGCAGCCCCAGCATTTT.

This clonotype was observed at least ten times. The rearrangement joins TRBV4-2 to TRBJ1-5; TRBD1 might be the D (5 bases). Between the trimmed V and J ends, which lost 0 bases and 3 bases, there was a span of 21 bases. Germline values: CDR1 LGHNA, CDR2 YNFKEQ. The CDR3 contains 19 residues. The CDR3 reads CASSQDGDRSLGFNQPQHF. DNA of the CDR3: TGTGCCAGCAGCCAAGACGGGGACCGGAGCCTGGGATTCAATCAGCCCCAGCATTTT.

The count of this clonotype is one. V and J are TRBV20-1 and TRBJ1-3; D unresolved. This CDR3 is 15 amino acids long. Germline V gives CDR1 DFQATT, CDR2 SNEGSKA (reference sequence). The ends were cut back, 0 bases at V and 0 bases at J, with 9 bases in the middle. As DNA, the CDR3 is TGCAGTGCTAGAGAGCGGGAACTCTCTGGAAACACCATATATTTT. It specifies CSARERELSGNTIYF.

V usage is TRBV7-2 and J usage is TRBJ2-7; D is perhaps TRBD2 (5 bases). Trimming took 1 base from V and 1 from J, leaving 11 bases between them. The CDR3 extends over 15 amino acids. Germline CDR1 is SGHTA and CDR2 is FQGNSA. Written as DNA, the CDR3 is TGTGCCAGCAGCTTAGGGCACCCGGGGTCCTACGAGCAGTACTTC. The encoded protein is CASSLGHPGSYEQYF.

The chain combines TRBV7-6 with TRBJ1-5, with no clear D. Germline V gene data show CDR1 as SGHVS and CDR2 as FNYEAQ. This CDR3 comprises 17 residues. V lost 1 base and J lost 4, with 17 bases in between. CDR3 in DNA: TGTGCCAGCAGCTTAGGGCAAGGCCGAATAGGAAATCAGCCCCAGCATTTT. It translates to CASSLGQGRIGNQPQHF.

V gene TRBV20-1 combines with J gene TRBJ1-4; D is uncertain. CDR3 length: 14 amino acids. Germline CDR1 is DFQATT and CDR2 is SNEGSKA (reference sequence). The CDR3 nucleotides are TGCAGGCTTCCAGCCGATAGACGTGATGAAAAACTGTTTTTT. Translation: CRLPADRRDEKLFF.

The J gene is TRBJ1-2, the V gene TRBV28, with no clear D. Germline assignment: CDR1 MDHEN and CDR2 SYDVKM. The V end lost 5 bases, the J end lost 0 bases, and 10 bases lay between the germline ends. The CDR3 runs to 14 residues. The CDR3 DNA is TGTGCCAGCAGTATACCCCGAGCTAACTATGGCTACACCTTC. It translates to CASSIPRANYGYTF.

The V call is TRBV12-3 or TRBV12-4, the J call TRBJ1-4, with a possible D match to TRBD1 (5 bases). This CDR3 contains 15 residues. Trimming cost V 5 bases and J 1 base, with 11 bases left between them. This chain's CDR3 is CASSPNDRTNEKLFF. As DNA, the CDR3 is TGTGCCAGCAGTCCGAACGACAGAACTAATGAAAAACTGTTTTTT.

Notes on this clonotype: Being one base from a much bigger clone, this may be a read error. In DNA, the CDR3 is TGTGCCAGCAGCCCTGGCTTTTTAGATATCTACGAGCAGTACTTC. Translating it yields CASSPGFLDIYEQYF. The chain couples TRBV7-2 to TRBJ2-7; D uncertain. V was shortened by 5 bases and J by 3 bases, with 17 bases between the two germline ends. The CDR3 is 15 amino acids. Germline loops: CDR1 SGHTA, CDR2 FQGNSA.

This clonotype has more than one count but fewer than ten. The chain has TRBV20-1 and TRBJ1-1; D is undetermined. This CDR3 has 12 amino acids. V shed 6 bases and J shed 1 base, with 9 bases lying between them. From germline, CDR1 is DFQATT and CDR2 SNEGSKA (reference sequence). The DNA of the CDR3 is TGCAGTGCCGCCCCGGGGAACACTGAAGCTTTCTTT. Residues: CSAAPGNTEAFF.